This T cell receptor beta chain was found in a study of response to subunit inactivated influenza vaccine (dated by TCRdb to 2016 to 2019). Concerning the study at large: Deep quantitative T cell receptor repertoire profiling was used in the study to track responses to a trivalent subunit inactivated influenza vaccine. What the work shows at the level of the full study, not this receptor alone: According to the authors, only a limited number of new T cells may be recruited by each seasonal influenza vaccination.

Notes on this clonotype: No antigen is known for it. The junction departs from the called germline gene at one end, perhaps through a read error.

The library came from RT-PCR. Sequencing used an Illumina HiSeq 2500. TCRdb trimmed public reads at Q25 via fastp, called clones via MiXCR and kept in-frame beta chains. CDR3 protein duplicates are merged, each entry listing the most common genes and DNA. The sample table contains around 710,000 distinct CDR3 sequences; only one count was recorded for approximately 13% of them. Of the sample, around 7% is held by the ten largest clones. The CDR3, from cysteine to phenylalanine, totals 16 residues. Of the read, only the CDR3 DNA is kept; its 48 bases are in frame from base 1. CDR1 and CDR2, looked up from the germline V gene, are SGHVS and FQNEAQ.

The V and J genes are TRBV7-8 and TRBJ2-2, with 11 junctional bases fitting TRBD1. This sequence originates from a man aged 50 to 59 who received an inactivated influenza vaccine. Donor details come from another sample of the same person, matched by shared clones. The material sequenced was PBMCs from blood, taken around 15 days before vaccination. In nucleotide form, the sequence is TGTGCAAGCACCCACTCCGGGACAGGGGGGTCCGGGGAGCTGTTTTTT. Its translation reads: CASTHSGTGGSGELFF.